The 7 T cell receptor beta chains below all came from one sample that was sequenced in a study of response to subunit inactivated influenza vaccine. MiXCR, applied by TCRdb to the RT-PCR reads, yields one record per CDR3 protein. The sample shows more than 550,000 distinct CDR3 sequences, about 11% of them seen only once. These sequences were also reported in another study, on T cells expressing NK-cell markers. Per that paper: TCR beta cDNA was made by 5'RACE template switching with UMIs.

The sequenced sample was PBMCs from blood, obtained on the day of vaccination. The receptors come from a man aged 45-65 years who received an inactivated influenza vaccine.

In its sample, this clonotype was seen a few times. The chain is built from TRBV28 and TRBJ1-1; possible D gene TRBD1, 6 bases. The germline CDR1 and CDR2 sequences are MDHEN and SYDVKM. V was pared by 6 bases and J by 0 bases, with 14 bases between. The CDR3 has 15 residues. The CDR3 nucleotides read TGTGCCAGCAGCTCCTGGACAGCCGTGAACACTGAAGCTTTCTTT. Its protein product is CASSSWTAVNTEAFF.

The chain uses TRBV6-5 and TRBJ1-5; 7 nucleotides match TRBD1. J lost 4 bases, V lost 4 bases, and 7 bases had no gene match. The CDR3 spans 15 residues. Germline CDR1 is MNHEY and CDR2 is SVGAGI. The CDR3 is CASSSEGTVNQPQHF. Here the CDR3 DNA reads TGTGCCAGCAGTTCGGAGGGGACAGTTAATCAGCCCCAGCATTTT.

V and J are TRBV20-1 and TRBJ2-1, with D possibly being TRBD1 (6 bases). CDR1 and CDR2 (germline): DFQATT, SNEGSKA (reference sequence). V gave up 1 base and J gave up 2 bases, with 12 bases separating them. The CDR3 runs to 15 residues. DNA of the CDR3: TGCAGTGCTAGAGGTGAAGGGGGACCCTACAATGAGCAGTTCTTC. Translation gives CSARGEGGPYNEQFF.

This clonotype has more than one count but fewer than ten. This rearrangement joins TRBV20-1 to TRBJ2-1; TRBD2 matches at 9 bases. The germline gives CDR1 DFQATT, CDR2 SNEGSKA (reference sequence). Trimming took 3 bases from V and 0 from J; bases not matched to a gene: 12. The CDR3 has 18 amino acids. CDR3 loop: CSASGSGGLESSYNEQFF. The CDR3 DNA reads TGCAGTGCTAGTGGAAGCGGGGGGCTGGAGAGCTCCTACAATGAGCAGTTCTTC.

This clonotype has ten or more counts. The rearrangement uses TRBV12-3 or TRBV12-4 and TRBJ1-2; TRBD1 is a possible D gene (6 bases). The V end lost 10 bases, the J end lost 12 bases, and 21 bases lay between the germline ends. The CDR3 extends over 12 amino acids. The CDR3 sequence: CATGTGPIGDTF. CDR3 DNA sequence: TGTGCCACAGGAACAGGGCCCATTGGTGACACCTTC.

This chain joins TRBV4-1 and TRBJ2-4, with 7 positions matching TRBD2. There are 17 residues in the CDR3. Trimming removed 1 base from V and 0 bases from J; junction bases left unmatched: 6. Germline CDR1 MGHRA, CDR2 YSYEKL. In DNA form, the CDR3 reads TGCGCCAGCAGCCAAGGCCCAGCGGGGACAGCCAAAAACATTCAGTACTTC. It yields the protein CASSQGPAGTAKNIQYF.

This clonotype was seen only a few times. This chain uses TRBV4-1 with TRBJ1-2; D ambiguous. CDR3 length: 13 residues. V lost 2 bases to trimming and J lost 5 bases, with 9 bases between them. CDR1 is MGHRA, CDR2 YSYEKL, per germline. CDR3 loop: CASSQQGRYGYTF. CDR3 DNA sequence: TGCGCCAGCAGCCAACAAGGGAGGTATGGCTACACCTTC.